Reported below is one T cell receptor (beta chain). What it recognizes is unknown. These data belong to a study of vaccination effects on CD4 cells after COVID-19. Study-wide findings and caveats: A shortage of convalescent patients and an absence of early post-infection timepoints characterized the study. After vaccination, at late timepoints, clones induced by infection and by vaccine contracted markedly.

The CDR3 is 15 amino acids. Germline values: CDR1 GTSNPN, CDR2 SVGIG (reference sequence). Trimming removed 3 bases at V and 7 bases at J, with 21 bases between. Sequencing was preceded by expansion of antigen-specific CD4+ T cells with viral peptide pools in the ViraFEST assay. Scientists isolated CD4+ T cells after a roughly nine-day culture period ended. Negative nucleocapsid antibody tests before and after vaccination confirmed no previous SARS-CoV-2 infection. With 8.5 to 10 ug/ml peptides and about 9.2 IU/ml IL-2, roughly 2.1 million PBMC per well were cultured. On day 3 and again on day 7, half the medium was replaced with IL-2 medium. Some clones are missing from TCRdb's copy, which holds only in-frame ones; the method was immunoSEQ multiplex PCR. The sample has tens of thousands of clones; over 60% are singletons.

The origin of this receptor is a human donor who received a COVID-19 vaccine. The sample here was CD4+ T cells from PBMCs cultured with HCoV-NL63 spike peptides, taken before COVID-19 vaccination. The chain combines TRBV30 with TRBJ1-1; a possible D gene is TRBD1 (5 bases). The CDR3 protein is CAWRNDPFGTNEAFF. The DNA of the CDR3 is TGTGCCTGGAGAAACGACCCTTTTGGGACCAATGAAGCTTTCTTT.